This TCR beta chain stems from a study of CD4+ T cells in melanoma. Study-wide results and limits: In melanoma, neoantigen-specific CD4+ T cells reportedly differed in differentiation state.

Concerning this clone: Antigen specificity is unknown.

This table comes from immunoSEQ multiplex PCR, and its TCRdb copy is limited to in-frame clones, with some not included. The sample shows 20,000 to 25,000 clones, roughly 82% of them seen only once. The germline V gene encodes CDR1 SGHNT and CDR2 YYREEE (reference sequence). The CDR3 covers 15 residues. Trimming left V 3 bases short and J 7 bases short, with 19 bases between. This TCR was sampled from a human donor with melanoma. V gene TRBV5-4 combines with J gene TRBJ1-2; D might be TRBD1 (5 bases). Sequencing was carried out using cells from a culture (not recorded whether cultured in vitro). The CDR3 nucleotides are TGTGCCAGCAGCTCATTAGTTCAGGGACGGGGTGGCTACACCTTC. This codes for CASSSLVQGRGGYTF.